This passage covers 18 T cell receptor beta chains from one sample sequenced in a study of T cell clonotyping in hematopoietic cell transplantation. Assay used: immunoSEQ multiplex PCR; TCRdb lists only in-frame clones, some missing. The repertoire consists of tens of thousands of clones, with roughly 91% occurring once and the leading ten covering approximately 2%. Time point denoted: recipient sample about 28 days before transplant, after cytoreduction. The sequencing here drew on peripheral blood mononuclear cells, taken before stem cell transplant. All receptors come from a man aged 45-65 years with acute myeloid leukemia. Some clones in this sample may be carry-over from other donors' samples.

The chain joins TRBV5-1 to TRBJ2-7; no clear D gene. V lost 4 bases to trimming and J lost 3 bases, with 11 bases between them. Germline CDR1 SGHRS, CDR2 YFSETQ. The CDR3 spans 13 residues. This CDR3 reads CASSERPNYEQYF. The CDR3 DNA sequence: TGCGCCAGCAGCGAACGGCCTAACTACGAGCAGTACTTC.

The V call is TRBV7-2, the J call TRBJ2-5; TRBD1 is a possible D gene (7 bases). Germline CDR1 is SGHTA and CDR2 is FQGNSA. Trimming pared 4 bases from V and 1 base from J, leaving 10 bases between. CDR3 length equals 14 residues. Here the CDR3 DNA reads TGTGCCAGCAGCTGGCGGGACAGCCAAGAGACCCAGTACTTC. Translating it yields CASSWRDSQETQYF.

The chain links TRBV7-8 to TRBJ2-5, with TRBD2 identical over 8 bases. Germline CDR1 and CDR2: SGHVS and FQNEAQ. J was trimmed by 2 bases and V by 0 bases; bases with no gene match: 5. CDR3 length equals 16 residues. This CDR3 reads CASSLARLAGQETQYF. As DNA, the CDR3 is TGTGCCAGCAGCTTAGCGAGGTTAGCGGGGCAAGAGACCCAGTACTTC.

The chain couples TRBV6-1 to TRBJ2-1; perhaps TRBD2 as D (5 bases). The V end was cut by 6 bases, the J end by 7 bases, with 7 bases between. The CDR3 covers 11 residues. The germline CDR1 and CDR2 sequences are MNHNS and SASEGT. CDR3 DNA: TGTGCCAGCAGCGGGATAAATGAGCAGTTCTTC. The encoded protein is CASSGINEQFF.

The chain joins TRBV19 to TRBJ2-7, with unresolved D. The germline V gene has CDR1 LNHDA and CDR2 SQIVND (reference sequence). V was shortened by 4 bases and J by 6 bases, with 16 bases between the two germline ends. CDR3 size: 14 residues. For the CDR3, the DNA is TGTGCCAGTAGTAGCCCAGCATATTCTTCCGAGCAGTACTTC. Translation: CASSSPAYSSEQYF.

The rearrangement links TRBV5-4 to TRBJ1-4; D call uncertain. V was clipped by 0 bases and J by 8 bases, with 11 bases between them. Looked up from germline, CDR1 is SGHNT and CDR2 is YYREEE (reference sequence). CDR3 length: 14 residues. In DNA, the CDR3 is TGTGCCAGCAGCTTGGAGGTAGGATCCGAAAAACTGTTTTTT. Protein: CASSLEVGSEKLFF.

This chain joins TRBV9 and TRBJ2-1; TRBD2 is a possible D gene (6 bases). Trimming left V 0 bases short and J 7 bases short, with 11 bases between. Germline V gene lookup returns CDR1 SGDLS and CDR2 YYNGEE. This CDR3 spans 14 amino acids. The CDR3 reads CASSVVGSRNEQFF. The CDR3 DNA follows: TGTGCCAGCAGCGTAGTCGGGAGTCGTAATGAGCAGTTCTTC.

The V and J genes are TRBV5-5 and TRBJ2-7; the D is unclear. Germline V gene sequence: CDR1 SGHKS, CDR2 YYEKEE (reference sequence). CDR3 length: 14 amino acids. Trimming stripped 1 base from V and 0 bases from J, with 8 bases between. The CDR3 loop is CASSLLQISYEQYF. The CDR3 DNA reads as TGTGCCAGCAGCTTGTTACAGATCTCCTACGAGCAGTACTTC. Combining the CDR3 with reference TRBV5-5 and TRBJ2-7 gives the whole variable domain DAGVTQSPTHLIKTRGQQVTLRCSPISGHKSVSWYQQVLGQGPQFIFQYYEKEERGRGNFPDRFSARQFPNYSSELNVNALLLGDSALYLCASSLLQISYEQYFGPGTRLTVT.

The V call is TRBV5-1, the J call TRBJ1-3, with D maybe TRBD1 (6 bases). The CDR3 is 15 amino acids. V was trimmed by 4 bases and J by 0 bases, leaving 11 bases between them. CDR1 and CDR2 (germline): SGHRS, YFSETQ. As DNA, the CDR3 is TGCGCCAGCAGCACCGCAGGGGCCTCTGGAAACACCATATATTTT. It is translated as CASSTAGASGNTIYF.

The rearrangement links TRBV7-2 to TRBJ2-1, with TRBD2 matching 7 bases. Trimming took 5 bases from V and 1 from J; bases not matched to a gene: 5. CDR1 is SGHTA and CDR2 is FQGNSA in the germline V gene. This CDR3 contains 15 residues. In DNA form, the CDR3 reads TGTGCCAGCAGCCCCCGGACTAGTTCCTACAATGAGCAGTTCTTC. Translating gives CASSPRTSSYNEQFF.

The rearrangement joins TRBV19 to TRBJ2-3; TRBD1 agrees at 10 bases. Germline CDR1 is LNHDA and CDR2 is SQIVND (reference sequence). This CDR3 comprises 13 residues. V lost 7 bases to trimming and J lost 6 bases; unmatched junction nucleotides: 4. Here the CDR3 DNA reads TGTGCCAGTACCGTGACAGGGGGCGATACGCAGTATTTT. Translated, it gives CASTVTGGDTQYF. Based on the CDR3 plus reference TRBV19 and TRBJ2-3, the full variable domain is DGGITQSPKYLFRKEGQNVTLSCEQNLNHDAMYWYRQDPGQGLRLIYYSQIVNDFQKGDIAEGYSVSREKKESFPLTVTSAQKNPTAFYLCASTVTGGDTQYFGPGTRLTVL.

The chain links TRBV5-1 to TRBJ2-5, with 9 positions matching TRBD2. Germline lookup yields CDR1 SGHRS and CDR2 YFSETQ. The CDR3 consists of 16 residues. Trimming removed 0 bases from V and 2 bases from J; junction bases left unmatched: 5. The CDR3 nucleotides read TGCGCCAGCAGCTTGGTCCCGGCGGGGGGGCAAGAGACCCAGTACTTC. This codes for CASSLVPAGGQETQYF.

The chain combines TRBV7-9 with TRBJ1-1; possible D gene TRBD1, 5 bases. The V and J ends lost 5 bases and 3 bases respectively, with 13 bases between them. The CDR3 covers 14 residues. From germline, CDR1 is SEHNR and CDR2 FQNEAQ (reference sequence). The CDR3 here is CASSLEGTDTEAFF. CDR3 nucleotides: TGTGCCAGCAGCCTCGAGGGGACGGACACTGAAGCTTTCTTT.

V and J are TRBV27 and TRBJ2-5; no clear D. CDR3 length: 11 residues. V was cut by 4 bases and J by 4 bases, with 4 bases left in between. Germline CDR1 MNHEY, CDR2 SMNVEV (reference sequence). Written as DNA, the CDR3 is TGTGCCAGCAGTTACTCAGAGACCCAGTACTTC. Its protein is CASSYSETQYF.

The chain combines TRBV7-2 with TRBJ1-1, with a possible D match to TRBD1 (6 bases). This CDR3 spans 14 amino acids. Germline CDR1 SGHTA, CDR2 FQGNSA. V was shortened by 3 bases and J by 4 bases, with 12 bases between the two germline ends. CDR3 sequence (DNA): TGTGCCAGCAGCTTTAGGGGGGAAGGCACTGAAGCTTTCTTT. Protein product: CASSFRGEGTEAFF.

This chain links TRBV2 with TRBJ1-1; no reliable D call. Trimming shortened V by 5 bases and J by 7 bases, and 20 bases separated the two germline ends. Germline V gene data show CDR1 as SNHLY and CDR2 as FYNNEI. The CDR3 has 15 amino acids. The CDR3 sequence: CASSQPNSPRVEAFF. The CDR3 DNA sequence: TGTGCCAGCAGTCAACCTAACTCCCCCCGGGTTGAAGCTTTCTTT.

This chain joins TRBV6-5 and TRBJ2-1; a weak D match, TRBD2 (5 bases). This CDR3 has 13 residues. Germline CDR1 reads MNHEY; CDR2 reads SVGAGI. V lost 4 bases, J lost 10 bases, and 14 bases lay in between. The CDR3 sequence: CASSFLDSREQFF. In nucleotides, the CDR3 is TGTGCCAGCAGTTTCTTGGACTCACGAGAGCAGTTCTTC.

The gene calls are TRBV7-2 and TRBJ1-1; unclear D gene. This CDR3 region has 13 residues. With 0 bases removed from V and 7 bases from J, the gap between germline ends came to 9 bases. CDR1 and CDR2 from the germline V gene are SGHTA and FQGNSA. As DNA, the CDR3 is TGTGCCAGCAGCTTAGCGTGGGAGGGTGAAGCTTTCTTT. Residues: CASSLAWEGEAFF.